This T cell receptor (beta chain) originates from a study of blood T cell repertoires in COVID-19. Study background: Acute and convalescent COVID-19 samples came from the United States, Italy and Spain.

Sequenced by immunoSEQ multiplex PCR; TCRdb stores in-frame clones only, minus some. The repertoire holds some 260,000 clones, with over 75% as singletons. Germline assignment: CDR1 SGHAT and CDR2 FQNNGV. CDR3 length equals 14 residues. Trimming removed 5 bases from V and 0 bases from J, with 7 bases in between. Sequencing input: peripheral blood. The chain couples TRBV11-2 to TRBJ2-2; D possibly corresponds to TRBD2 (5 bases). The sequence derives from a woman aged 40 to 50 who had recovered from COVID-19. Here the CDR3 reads CASSRGTNTGELFF. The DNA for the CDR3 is TGTGCCAGCAGCCGGGGTACGAACACCGGGGAGCTGTTTTTT.